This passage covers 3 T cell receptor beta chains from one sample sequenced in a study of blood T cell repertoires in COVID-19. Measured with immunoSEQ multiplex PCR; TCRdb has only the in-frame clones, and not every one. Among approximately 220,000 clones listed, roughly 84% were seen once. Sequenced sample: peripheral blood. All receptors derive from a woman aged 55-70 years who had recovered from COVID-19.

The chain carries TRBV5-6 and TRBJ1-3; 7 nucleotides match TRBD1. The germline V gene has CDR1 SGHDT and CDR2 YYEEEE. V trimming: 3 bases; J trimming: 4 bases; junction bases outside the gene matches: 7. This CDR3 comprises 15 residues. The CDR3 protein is CASSSPTGIGNTIYF. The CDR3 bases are TGTGCCAGCAGCTCCCCGACAGGGATCGGAAACACCATATATTTT. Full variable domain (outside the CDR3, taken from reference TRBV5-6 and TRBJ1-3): DAGVTQSPTHLIKTRGQQVTLRCSPKSGHDTVSWYQQALGQGPQFIFQYYEEEERQRGNFPDRFSGHQFPNYSSELNVNALLLGDSALYLCASSSPTGIGNTIYFGEGSWLTVV.

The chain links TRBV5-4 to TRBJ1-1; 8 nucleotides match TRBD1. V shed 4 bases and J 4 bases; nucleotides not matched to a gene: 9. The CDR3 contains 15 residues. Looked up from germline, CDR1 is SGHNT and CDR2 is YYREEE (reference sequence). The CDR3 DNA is TGTGCCAGCAGCCAAGTGCAGGGGGCTGGCACTGAAGCTTTCTTT. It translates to CASSQVQGAGTEAFF. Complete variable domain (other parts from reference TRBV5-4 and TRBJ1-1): ETGVTQSPTHLIKTRGQQVTLRCSSQSGHNTVSWYQQALGQGPQFIFQYYREEENGRGNFPPRFSGLQFPNYSSELNVNALELDDSALYLCASSQVQGAGTEAFFGQGTRLTVV.

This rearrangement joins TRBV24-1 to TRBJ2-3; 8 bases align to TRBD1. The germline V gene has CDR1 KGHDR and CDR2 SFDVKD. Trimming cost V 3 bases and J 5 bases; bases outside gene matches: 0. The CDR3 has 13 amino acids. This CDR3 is CATSDGQGDTQYF. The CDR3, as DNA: TGTGCCACCAGTGATGGACAGGGAGATACGCAGTATTTT.